The 28 T cell receptor beta chains reported below all come from one sample, sequenced in a study of beta chain features in type 1 diabetes. Sequencing targeted expressed TCRB transcripts, as all isolated RNA had been reverse transcribed. Using immunoSEQ multiplex PCR, the repertoire was profiled, and TCRdb retains in-frame clones only, with some absent. In the table there are fewer than 500,000 clones, over 11% of which are singletons. The sequenced sample was naive CD4+ T cells from blood. These receptors were collected from a man aged 25 to 40 in good health.

The chain recombines TRBV18 with TRBJ2-7; no definite D call. Trimming pared 1 base from V and 5 bases from J, leaving 12 bases between. CDR1 is KGHSH, CDR2 LQKENI, per germline. This CDR3 spans 14 amino acids. CDR3 DNA sequence: TGTGCCAGCTCACCACGGTCAGGAATGGACGAGCAGTACTTC. Its translation: CASSPRSGMDEQYF.

This clone has a handful of counts. This rearrangement joins TRBV29-1 to TRBJ2-2, with 11 bases lining up with TRBD1. Trimming at V came to 5 bases and at J to 5 bases, leaving 7 bases not matched to a gene. The germline CDR1 and CDR2 sequences are SQVTM and ANQGSEA. The CDR3 length is 15 residues. CDR3 residues: CSVHPGQGVTGELFF. CDR3 sequence (DNA): TGCAGCGTTCATCCGGGACAGGGGGTTACCGGGGAGCTGTTTTTT.

A single count supports this clone. This chain joins TRBV27 and TRBJ1-2; TRBD1 is a possible D gene (6 bases). The V end lost 6 bases, the J end lost 1 base, and 9 bases lay between the germline ends. Germline CDR1 MNHEY, CDR2 SMNVEV (reference sequence). This CDR3 has 13 residues. The CDR3 sequence: CASRRTVNYGYTF. The CDR3 DNA reads TGTGCCAGCAGACGGACAGTTAACTATGGCTACACCTTC.

V gene TRBV2 combines with J gene TRBJ2-3, with unresolved D. This CDR3 has 14 amino acids. With 3 bases removed from V and 0 bases from J, the gap between germline ends came to 7 bases. From germline, CDR1 is SNHLY and CDR2 FYNNEI. DNA for the CDR3: TGTGCCAGCAGTGACCGTTCCAGCACAGATACGCAGTATTTT. This translates into CASSDRSSTDTQYF.

In its sample, this clone was seen a few times. J is TRBJ2-7 and V is TRBV28, with D maybe TRBD1 (6 bases). Trimming removed 1 base at V and 1 base at J, with 8 bases between. The CDR3 spans 14 residues. In germline, CDR1 is MDHEN, CDR2 SYDVKM. DNA for the CDR3: TGTGCCAGCAGTTTATATGGACAGTCCTACGAGCAGTACGTC. This codes for CASSLYGQSYEQYV.

As regards this clone: Other DNA variants within this sample encode the same CDR3. The chain links TRBV30 to TRBJ1-5; D unclear. The CDR3 consists of 13 residues. CDR1 and CDR2 from the germline V gene are GTSNPN and SVGIG (reference sequence). V was clipped by 1 base and J by 5 bases, with 9 bases between them. The CDR3 here is CAWSGGVDQPQHF. The CDR3 DNA is TGTGCCTGGAGTGGTGGCGTCGATCAGCCCCAGCATTTT.

The CDR3 DNA sequence: TGTGCCAGCAGCCTCGGACAGATCTCCGGGGAGCTGTTTTTT. Translated: CASSLGQISGELFF. The chain combines TRBV28 with TRBJ2-2; a weak D match, TRBD1 (6 bases). Germline V lookup: CDR1 MDHEN, CDR2 SYDVKM. The CDR3 consists of 14 residues. V was trimmed by 6 bases and J by 6 bases, leaving 14 bases between them.

This clone was observed a few times. The chain combines TRBV7-9 with TRBJ2-7, with 9 bases aligning to TRBD1. Trimming took 4 bases from V and 2 from J; bases not matched to a gene: 6. CDR1 and CDR2 (germline): SEHNR, FQNEAQ (reference sequence). The CDR3 has 15 residues. The CDR3 region has the DNA TGTGCCAGCAGCTCCGGGACAGGGCTTCCCTACGAGCAGTACGTC. Translating it yields CASSSGTGLPYEQYV.

A remark on this clone: One end of the junction does not line up with germline, which may come from a read error. The chain recombines TRBV7-2 with TRBJ2-1, with D possibly matching TRBD2 (6 bases). The CDR3 has 15 amino acids. Germline V lookup: CDR1 SGHTA, CDR2 FQGNSA. The CDR3 loop reads CASSLAGRFYNEQFF. CDR3 coding DNA: TGTGCCAGCAGCCTAGCCGGGAGATTCTACAATGAGCAGTTCTTC.

This chain connects TRBV7-2 to TRBJ2-5; 11 nucleotides align to TRBD2. In germline, CDR1 is SGHTA, CDR2 FQGNSA. CDR3 length equals 17 residues. The junction had 13 bases not matched to a gene; V was cut back by 5 bases and J by 5 bases. The CDR3 DNA is TGTGCCAGCAGCCGAAGCCCACTAGCGGGAGACGGGGAGACCCAGTACTTC. Its translation is CASSRSPLAGDGETQYF.

J is TRBJ1-5 and V is TRBV15, with D perhaps TRBD1 (6 bases). Trimming removed 5 bases at V and 5 bases at J, with 16 bases between. The length of the CDR3 is 15 residues. The germline gives CDR1 LNHNV, CDR2 YYDKDF (reference sequence). The DNA of the CDR3 is TGTGCCACCAGCCCCCGGGGGGGCCGAGATCAGCCCCAGCATTTT. It is translated as CATSPRGGRDQPQHF.

The table lists this clone with a few counts. V usage is TRBV4-1 and J usage is TRBJ2-1; tentatively, D is TRBD1 (5 bases). Trimming took 5 bases from V and 8 from J, leaving 13 bases between them. The CDR3 consists of 13 residues. Germline CDR1 and CDR2: MGHRA and YSYEKL. Written as DNA, the CDR3 is TGCGCCAGCAGCATTCAGGGTAGCTATGAGCAGTTCTTC. Encoded protein: CASSIQGSYEQFF.

This clone was detected only a few times. The chain joins TRBV7-9 to TRBJ2-7; TRBD1 matches at 9 bases. There are 15 residues in the CDR3. The ends lost 5 bases at V and 6 bases at J; junction bases unmatched: 11. Germline loops: CDR1 SEHNR, CDR2 FQNEAQ (reference sequence). The DNA for the CDR3 is TGTGCCAGCAGCCCAACGGACAGGGGAGGTCCCGAGCAGTACGTC. The encoded protein is CASSPTDRGGPEQYV.

The gene calls are TRBV29-1 and TRBJ2-5; D may be TRBD2 (6 bases). This CDR3 region has 14 residues. Germline V gene data show CDR1 as SQVTM and CDR2 as ANQGSEA. The V gene lost 5 bases and the J gene lost 6 bases, with 19 bases spanning the gap. CDR3 region: CSVLGLANRQTQYF. In DNA form, the CDR3 reads TGCAGCGTTCTGGGTCTAGCGAATAGACAGACCCAGTACTTC.

The chain couples TRBV7-2 to TRBJ2-7; D is undetermined. The ends were cut back, 4 bases at V and 4 bases at J, with 11 bases in the middle. Germline CDR1 reads SGHTA; CDR2 reads FQGNSA. The CDR3 sequence is 13 residues long. Here the CDR3 reads CASSSRGAYEQYF. The CDR3 DNA is TGTGCCAGCAGCTCTCGCGGTGCGTACGAGCAGTACTTC. The complete variable domain, with remaining parts taken from reference TRBV7-2 and TRBJ2-7, reads GAGVSQSPSNKVTEKGKDVELRCDPISGHTALYWYRQSLGQGLEFLIYFQGNSAPDKSGLPSDRFSAERTGGSVSTLTIQRTQQEDSAVYLCASSSRGAYEQYFGPGTRLTVT.

A note on this clone: The junction departs from the called germline gene at one end, perhaps through a read error. The chain employs TRBV4-3 and TRBJ2-7; no reliable D call. The germline gives CDR1 LGHNA, CDR2 YSLEER. This CDR3 is 13 amino acids long. The CDR3 spells CASSKDLGYEQYF. Written as DNA, the CDR3 is TGCGCCAGCAGCAAAGATCTAGGGTACGAGCAGTACTTC.

The chain couples TRBV12-5 to TRBJ1-1; D not certain. This CDR3 region has 15 residues. V was trimmed by 5 bases and J by 4 bases, leaving 17 bases between them. Germline CDR1 is LGHNT and CDR2 is FRNRAP. The CDR3 loop reads CASGPPGLPSTEAFF. The CDR3, as DNA: TGTGCTAGTGGTCCCCCGGGCCTACCCTCCACTGAAGCTTTCTTT.

In its sample, this clone was seen a few times. The V and J genes are TRBV20-1 and TRBJ2-1; D is uncertain. The CDR3 length is 11 residues. The V gene's germline CDR1 is DFQATT and CDR2 SNEGSKA (reference sequence). V dropped 2 bases and J dropped 8 bases, with 7 bases sitting between them. The CDR3 loop is CSARFLDEQFF. The CDR3 DNA is TGCAGTGCTAGATTCCTCGATGAGCAGTTCTTC.

This clone was detected only a few times. The genes are TRBV6-5 and TRBJ2-7, with D perhaps matching TRBD2 (7 bases). The CDR3 is 14 amino acids. V shed 2 bases and J shed 4 bases, with 12 bases lying between them. The germline V gene has CDR1 MNHEY and CDR2 SVGAGI. The CDR3 region is CASSYGGAEYEQYF. CDR3 in DNA: TGTGCCAGCAGTTACGGGGGGGCGGAGTACGAGCAGTACTTC.

The chain couples TRBV9 to TRBJ2-3, with 7 bases identical to TRBD1. The length of the CDR3 is 15 residues. V lost 4 bases, J lost 2 bases, and 7 bases stayed unmatched. The germline V gene encodes CDR1 SGDLS and CDR2 YYNGEE. The CDR3 sequence: CASSPRGQNTDTQYF. CDR3 nucleotide sequence: TGTGCCAGCAGCCCGAGGGGACAGAACACAGATACGCAGTATTTT.

This chain uses TRBV5-1 with TRBJ2-1; tentative D call: TRBD2 (6 bases). This CDR3 comprises 15 residues. CDR1 and CDR2 (germline): SGHRS, YFSETQ. Trimming shortened V by 0 bases and J by 4 bases, and 11 bases separated the two germline ends. In DNA, the CDR3 is TGCGCCAGCAGCTTGGCCGCGGCGGGGTACAATGAGCAGTTCTTC. Its translation: CASSLAAAGYNEQFF.

This clone turned up a few times. The gene calls are TRBV7-2 and TRBJ2-7; D unresolved. This CDR3 is built from 13 residues. Trimming pared 2 bases from V and 5 bases from J, leaving 10 bases between. Germline assignment: CDR1 SGHTA and CDR2 FQGNSA. For the CDR3, the DNA is TGTGCCAGCAGCTTAATGACGTCCCACGAGCAGTACGTC. This codes for CASSLMTSHEQYV.

V and J are TRBV5-4 and TRBJ2-2; D is perhaps TRBD2 (6 bases). Trimming shortened V by 0 bases and J by 3 bases, and 12 bases separated the two germline ends. The germline gives CDR1 SGHNT, CDR2 YYREEE (reference sequence). The CDR3 length is 16 residues. The CDR3 spells CASSLVFGGDTGELFF. Here the CDR3 DNA reads TGTGCCAGCAGCTTGGTCTTCGGGGGTGACACCGGGGAGCTGTTTTTT. The full variable domain, in which reference TRBV5-4 and TRBJ2-2 provide the parts outside the CDR3, is ETGVTQSPTHLIKTRGQQVTLRCSSQSGHNTVSWYQQALGQGPQFIFQYYREEENGRGNFPPRFSGLQFPNYSSELNVNALELDDSALYLCASSLVFGGDTGELFFGEGSRLTVL.

The chain links TRBV7-9 to TRBJ2-1, with D perhaps TRBD1 (6 bases). The ends were cut back, 1 base at V and 8 bases at J, with 15 bases in the middle. The germline gives CDR1 SEHNR, CDR2 FQNEAQ (reference sequence). This CDR3 comprises 15 residues. DNA of the CDR3: TGTGCCAGCAGCTTAGATTTTCCAGGGGTCGATGAGCAGTTCTTC. Translated, it gives CASSLDFPGVDEQFF.

This clone showed up just a few times. The sample contains more than one DNA sequence encoding this CDR3. The chain couples TRBV18 to TRBJ2-7, with 8 bases lining up with TRBD1. The ends lost 3 bases at V and 1 base at J; junction bases unmatched: 5. Germline values: CDR1 KGHSH, CDR2 LQKENI. The CDR3 extends over 15 amino acids. The chain's CDR3 is CASSPGQGISYEQYF. The CDR3 DNA is TGTGCCAGCTCACCCGGACAGGGTATTTCCTACGAGCAGTACTTC.

V and J are TRBV12-5 and TRBJ2-6, with TRBD1 identical over 7 bases. The V gene's germline CDR1 is LGHNT and CDR2 FRNRAP. The CDR3 consists of 17 residues. Unmatched junction bases numbered 12, after V lost 8 bases and J lost 2 bases. CDR3 residues: CASSNTSQGAGANVLTF. CDR3 DNA sequence: TGTGCTAGTAGTAACACGTCCCAGGGGGCTGGGGCCAACGTCCTGACTTTC.

Only one count was recorded for this clone. The chain combines TRBV15 with TRBJ1-1; D is uncertain. The length of the CDR3 is 14 residues. Germline V gene lookup returns CDR1 LNHNV and CDR2 YYDKDF (reference sequence). Trimming shortened V by 0 bases and J by 2 bases, and 7 bases separated the two germline ends. The CDR3 DNA is TGTGCCACCAGCAGAGATCCTAAAAACACTGAAGCTTTCTTT. This translates into CATSRDPKNTEAFF.

A few counts support this clone. The chain links TRBV7-9 to TRBJ2-7, with D maybe TRBD1 (5 bases). There are 14 residues in the CDR3. Trimming stripped 3 bases from V and 3 bases from J, with 12 bases between. CDR1 is SEHNR and CDR2 is FQNEAQ in the germline V gene (reference sequence). The CDR3 bases are TGTGCCAGCAGCTTGGGGCAGATTTACTACGAGCAGTACTTC. Translated, it gives CASSLGQIYYEQYF. Combining the CDR3 with reference TRBV7-9 and TRBJ2-7 gives the whole variable domain DTGVSQNPRHKITKRGQNVTFRCDPISEHNRLYWYRQTLGQGPEFLTYFQNEAQLEKSRLLSDRFSAERPKGSFSTLEIQRTEQGDSAMYLCASSLGQIYYEQYFGPGTRLTVT.